This T cell receptor beta chain was captured by sequencing in a study of blood T cell repertoires in COVID-19. The CDR3 has 15 residues. Germline V lookup: CDR1 LNHDA, CDR2 SQIVND (reference sequence). Trimming cost V 5 bases and J 4 bases; bases outside gene matches: 6. Profiled with immunoSEQ multiplex PCR; TCRdb holds only in-frame clones, not every one. Among about 140,000 clones listed, 87% were seen once. The clonotype comes from a man in his forties or fifties who had recovered from COVID-19. The sample comprised peripheral blood. The V gene is TRBV19, the J gene TRBJ1-3; 9 nucleotides agree with TRBD1. The CDR3: CASSSQGARGNTIYF. CDR3 DNA sequence: TGTGCCAGTAGTTCACAGGGGGCGAGAGGAAACACCATATATTTT.